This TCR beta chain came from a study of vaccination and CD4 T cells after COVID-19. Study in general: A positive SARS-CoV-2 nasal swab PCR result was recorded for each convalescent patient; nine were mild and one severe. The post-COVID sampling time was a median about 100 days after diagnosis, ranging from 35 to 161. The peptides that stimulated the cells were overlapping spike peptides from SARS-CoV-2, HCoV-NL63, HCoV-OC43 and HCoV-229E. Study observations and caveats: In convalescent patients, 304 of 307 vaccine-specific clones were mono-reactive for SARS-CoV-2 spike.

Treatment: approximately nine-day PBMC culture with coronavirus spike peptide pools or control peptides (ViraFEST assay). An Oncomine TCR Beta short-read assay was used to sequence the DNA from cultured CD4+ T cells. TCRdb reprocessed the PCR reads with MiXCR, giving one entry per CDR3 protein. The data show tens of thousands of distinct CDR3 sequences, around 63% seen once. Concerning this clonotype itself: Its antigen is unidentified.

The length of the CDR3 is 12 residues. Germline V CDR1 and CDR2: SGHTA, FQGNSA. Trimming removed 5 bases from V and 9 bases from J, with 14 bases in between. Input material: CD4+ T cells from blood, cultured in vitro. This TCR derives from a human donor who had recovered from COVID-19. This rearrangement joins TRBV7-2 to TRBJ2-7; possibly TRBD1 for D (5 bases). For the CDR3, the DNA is TGTGCCAGCAGCCCGGGTAGGGGCAGGCAGTACTTC. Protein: CASSPGRGRQYF.